Here is one T cell receptor beta chain with its context. The data derive from a study of shared clonotypes between healthy human individuals. Study context: Each donor's CD4 naive and CD4 memory cells filled three plates apiece, CD8 naive two, and CD8 memory one.

Execution of the assay was at deep level. How the authors handled the data: ImmunoSEQ output lacked quality scores and full-length reads, limiting matched filtering. Produced via immunoSEQ multiplex PCR; TCRdb's table is partial and in-frame only. The DNA gave D and trimming, while V, J and clone size come from that table. Among some 2.1 million clones listed, approximately 95% were seen once. The germline V gene has CDR1 MDHEN and CDR2 SYDVKM. V was clipped by 3 bases and J by 4 bases, with 5 bases between them. This CDR3 spans 12 amino acids. The receptor comes from a man aged 18 to 29 in good health. Material: naive CD4+ T cells sorted from blood. The sample's subset: CD45RA+ positively selected. J is TRBJ2-3 and V is TRBV28; D is ambiguous. The CDR3 DNA reads TGTGCCAGCAGTTTCCGGCCAGATACGCAGTATTTT. Amino acid sequence: CASSFRPDTQYF. The full variable domain, its missing parts supplied by reference TRBV28 and TRBJ2-3, is DVKVTQSSRYLVKRTGEKVFLECVQDMDHENMFWYRQDPGLGLRLIYFSYDVKMKEKGDIPEGYSVSREKKERFSLILESASTNQTSMYLCASSFRPDTQYFGPGTRLTVL.